This TCR beta chain was recovered during a study of regulatory T cells in long-lasting Graves disease. General study points: Persistent patients had a count of shared public clonotypes (approximately 3,000) that exceeded that of new patients (almost 1,000).

The sample's time point: newly diagnosed GD, antithyroid drugs for less than 3 months. Making the TCR library involved RNA that had been extracted from PBMCs. According to the study, TCR beta libraries were built with iRepertoire HTBI primers and CDR3-region Arm-PCR. TCRdb used MiXCR to reprocess the multiplex PCR reads, holding one entry per CDR3 protein. The table includes a few hundred thousand distinct CDR3 sequences, 15% detected once. In regard to this clonotype: Its target is not known.

These records were also assigned to another study, of T cells in Graves' hyperthyroidism and ophthalmopathy.

This TCR was recovered from a woman between 35 and 50 years old with Graves disease. Material: peripheral blood mononuclear cells (PBMCs), obtained at new diagnosis, from a patient treated with antithyroid drugs.

In nucleotides, the CDR3 is TGCGCCAGCAGCGAACCAGCGGGAGCGCTCGAGCAGTACTTC. Protein: CASSEPAGALEQYF. This chain joins TRBV4-1 and TRBJ2-7; the match to TRBD2 covers 8 bases. Germline CDR1 reads MGHRA; CDR2 reads YSYEKL. The CDR3 runs to 14 residues. V was clipped by 5 bases and J by 6 bases; unmatched bases: 9.